Each of the 10 T cell receptor beta chains below was sequenced from the same sample in a study of shared T cell receptors in the human thymus. The protocol was immunoSEQ multiplex PCR, while the TCRdb copy is restricted to in-frame clones and leaves out a portion. The data hold 700,000 or so clones, with 80% to 90% observed a single time. This sample also appeared in a second study, on human thymus T cells.

The sequenced sample consisted of thymocytes. All receptors derive from a girl less than two years old with a congenital heart defect.

This clone was detected once. The chain links TRBV10-3 to TRBJ1-1; D unresolved. Germline V gene sequence: CDR1 ENHRY, CDR2 SYGVKD. V gave up 4 bases and J gave up 3 bases, with 9 bases separating them. The CDR3 sequence is 13 residues long. CDR3 region: CAISGPQDTEAFF. DNA of the CDR3: TGTGCCATCAGTGGACCCCAGGACACTGAAGCTTTCTTT.

The chain is built from TRBV27 and TRBJ1-1; TRBD1 aligns across 9 bases. Germline V CDR1 and CDR2: MNHEY, SMNVEV (reference sequence). The CDR3 contains 15 residues. The V segment lost 5 bases and the J segment 1 base; nucleotides outside the gene matches: 5. CDR3 DNA: TGTGCCAGCAGTCGGTGGGACAGGGAGAACACTGAAGCTTTCTTT. The encoded protein is CASSRWDRENTEAFF.

The chain is built from TRBV9 and TRBJ2-7; 10 nucleotides line up with TRBD2. Trimming cost V 4 bases and J 4 bases; bases outside gene matches: 8. This CDR3 has 15 amino acids. CDR1 is SGDLS and CDR2 is YYNGEE in the germline V gene. The CDR3 here is CASSPRGTSVYEQYF. The CDR3 DNA reads TGTGCCAGCAGCCCGAGAGGGACTAGCGTTTACGAGCAGTACTTC.

This clone was seen a single time. The chain combines TRBV5-1 with TRBJ2-2; D is undetermined. The V gene lost 2 bases and the J gene lost 1 base, with 15 bases spanning the gap. The CDR3 totals 17 residues. Germline-derived CDR1 and CDR2 are SGHRS and YFSETQ. Written as DNA, the CDR3 is TGCGCCAGCAGCTTAATTGGCTTGGGCAGGAACACCGGGGAGCTGTTTTTT. Its translation: CASSLIGLGRNTGELFF.

The chain is built from TRBV19 and TRBJ2-1, with 8 bases fitting TRBD1. This CDR3 contains 16 residues. Trimming at V came to 5 bases and at J to 6 bases, leaving 12 bases not matched to a gene. Germline V lookup: CDR1 LNHDA, CDR2 SQIVND (reference sequence). CDR3 DNA: TGTGCCAGTAGTCGCACCGGGACAGGAGGTTCCAATGAGCAGTTCTTC. It encodes CASSRTGTGGSNEQFF.

V and J are TRBV18 and TRBJ1-4, with a weak D call TRBD1 (5 bases). Germline V lookup: CDR1 KGHSH, CDR2 LQKENI. The germline V and J ends were trimmed by 1 base and 7 bases, with 19 bases remaining between them. The length of the CDR3 is 17 residues. The CDR3, as DNA: TGTGCCAGCTCACCACGTCGGTCTCAGGGAGGGACTGAAAAACTGTTTTTT. Translated: CASSPRRSQGGTEKLFF. The full variable domain, rest sourced from reference TRBV18 and TRBJ1-4, is NAGVMQNPRHLVRRRGQEARLRCSPMKGHSHVYWYRQLPEEGLKFMVYLQKENIIDESGMPKERFSAEFPKEGPSILRIQQVVRGDSAAYFCASSPRRSQGGTEKLFFGSGTQLSVL.

The chain joins TRBV2 to TRBJ1-2; no firm D call. Germline CDR1 reads SNHLY; CDR2 reads FYNNEI. The CDR3 runs to 13 residues. V lost 4 bases, J lost 3 bases, and 9 bases lay in between. CDR3 protein: CASSASSYYGYTF. CDR3 coding DNA: TGTGCCAGCAGTGCCAGTTCTTACTATGGCTACACCTTC.

The J gene is TRBJ2-2, the V gene TRBV4-1; TRBD1 matches 10 bases. The V gene end was trimmed by 3 bases and the J gene end by 6 bases; junction bases not matched to a gene: 7. The CDR3 spans 16 residues. Germline-derived CDR1 and CDR2 are MGHRA and YSYEKL. The DNA of the CDR3 is TGCGCCAGCAGCCAGCCGGGACAGGGGTACGCCGGGGAGCTGTTTTTT. Encoded protein: CASSQPGQGYAGELFF.

The genes are TRBV11-2 and TRBJ2-5; 8 bases agree with TRBD2. This CDR3 region has 15 residues. V lost 0 bases and J lost 5; bases outside the gene matches: 5. The germline gives CDR1 SGHAT, CDR2 FQNNGV. CDR3 sequence (DNA): TGTGCCAGCAGCTTAGACGGGGGGGCCGGGGAGACCCAGTACTTC. This sequence encodes CASSLDGGAGETQYF.

The chain employs TRBV27 and TRBJ1-2; D possibly corresponds to TRBD1 (6 bases). Germline V gene lookup returns CDR1 MNHEY and CDR2 SMNVEV (reference sequence). The length of the CDR3 is 15 residues. V dropped 2 bases and J dropped 3 bases, with 13 bases sitting between them. Here the CDR3 DNA reads TGTGCCAGCAGTTTAGCTGGGGGCCTAGACTATGGCTACACCTTC. It yields the protein CASSLAGGLDYGYTF.